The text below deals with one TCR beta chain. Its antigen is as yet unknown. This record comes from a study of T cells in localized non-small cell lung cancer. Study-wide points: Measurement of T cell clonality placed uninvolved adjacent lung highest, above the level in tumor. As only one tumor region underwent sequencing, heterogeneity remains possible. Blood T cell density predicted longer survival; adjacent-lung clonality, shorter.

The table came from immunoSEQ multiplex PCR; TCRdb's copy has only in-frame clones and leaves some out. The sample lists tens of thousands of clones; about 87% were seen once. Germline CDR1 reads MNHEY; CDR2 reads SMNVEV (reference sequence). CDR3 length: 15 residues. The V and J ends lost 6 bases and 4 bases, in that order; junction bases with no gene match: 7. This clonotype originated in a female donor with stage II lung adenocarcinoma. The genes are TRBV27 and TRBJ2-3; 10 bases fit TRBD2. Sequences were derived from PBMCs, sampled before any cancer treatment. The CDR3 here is CASRASGGSPDTQYF. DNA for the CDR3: TGTGCCAGCAGGGCTAGCGGGGGTAGCCCAGATACGCAGTATTTT.